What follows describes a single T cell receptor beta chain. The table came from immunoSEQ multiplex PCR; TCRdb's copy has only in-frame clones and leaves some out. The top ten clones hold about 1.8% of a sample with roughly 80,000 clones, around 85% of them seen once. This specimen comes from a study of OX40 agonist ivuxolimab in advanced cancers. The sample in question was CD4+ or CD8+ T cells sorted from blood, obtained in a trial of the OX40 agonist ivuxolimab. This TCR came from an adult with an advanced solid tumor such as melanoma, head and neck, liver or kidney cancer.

The CDR3 DNA is TGTGCCAGCAGGACAAACAGCCCCTCTCGGGAGCAGTACTTC. Translated, it gives CASRTNSPSREQYF. The chain employs TRBV6-5 and TRBJ2-7; D not certain. The CDR3 is 14 amino acids. Germline values: CDR1 MNHEY, CDR2 SVGAGI. Deletions cut 6 bases from V and 7 bases from J, with 19 bases between.